The 10 T cell receptor beta chains in this list originate from one sample, sequenced in a study of Ad26.COV2.S vaccination and SARS-CoV-2 variants. As for treatment: some 20 received Ad26.COV2.S at low or high dose, single or two shots; five or six received placebo; per-sample allocation not given. Repertoires come from day 63 after the first vaccine or placebo injection. Assay used: immunoSEQ multiplex PCR; TCRdb lists only in-frame clones, some missing. The table lists hundreds of thousands of clones, 85% of them singletons. The sample in question was peripheral blood, obtained in a trial of Ad26.COV2.S vaccine versus placebo. The receptors were sampled from a person between 18 and 65 years old who received the Ad26.COV2.S COVID-19 vaccine or a placebo.

Only one count was recorded for this clone. This rearrangement joins TRBV7-2 to TRBJ1-2; D call uncertain. The V and J ends lost 2 bases and 6 bases respectively, with 7 bases between them. This CDR3 is built from 12 residues. Germline CDR1 and CDR2: SGHTA and FQGNSA. CDR3 sequence (DNA): TGTGCCAGCAGCTTACGGACGGATGGCTACACCTTC. This codes for CASSLRTDGYTF.

J is TRBJ2-1 and V is TRBV7-2; 7 positions match TRBD2. Germline V CDR1 and CDR2: SGHTA, FQGNSA. V was clipped by 8 bases and J by 4 bases; unmatched bases: 11. This CDR3 has 15 amino acids. The CDR3 region is CASLVFSGPYNEQFF. The CDR3 region has the DNA TGTGCCAGCCTAGTCTTTAGCGGGCCTTACAATGAGCAGTTCTTC.

This clone was seen only once. The chain carries TRBV5-6 and TRBJ1-6; D is unclear. Germline V CDR1 and CDR2: SGHDT, YYEEEE. The CDR3 consists of 13 residues. V shed 4 bases and J shed 7 bases, with 9 bases lying between them. Here the CDR3 reads CASSDQPNSPLHF. Here the CDR3 DNA reads TGTGCCAGCAGCGATCAGCCAAATTCACCCCTCCACTTT.

The J gene is TRBJ1-2, the V gene TRBV9; no clear D gene. Germline values: CDR1 SGDLS, CDR2 YYNGEE. The CDR3 sequence is 13 residues long. V was trimmed by 0 bases and J by 1 base, leaving 4 bases between them. CDR3 coding DNA: TGTGCCAGCAGCGTAGACGGTAACTATGGCTACACCTTC. This sequence encodes CASSVDGNYGYTF.

The V and J genes are TRBV18 and TRBJ1-1, with 8 bases lining up with TRBD1. Germline V CDR1 and CDR2: KGHSH, LQKENI. Trimming cost V 1 base and J 12 bases; bases outside gene matches: 7. CDR3 length: 13 amino acids. CDR3 coding DNA: TGTGCCAGCTCACCACAAGGACAGGGTGCAACTTTCTTT. Protein product: CASSPQGQGATFF.

This clone was found once. The gene calls are TRBV9 and TRBJ2-7; no clear D gene. V lost 1 base to trimming and J lost 3 bases, with 8 bases between them. The CDR3 has 13 amino acids. Germline V gives CDR1 SGDLS, CDR2 YYNGEE. CDR3 sequence: CASSVTPVYEQYF. DNA for the CDR3: TGTGCCAGCAGCGTAACTCCAGTCTACGAGCAGTACTTC.

CDR3 DNA: TGCGCCAGCAGACAGGGGGTCAGGGCGGCGAACACTGAAGCTTTCTTT. It translates to CASRQGVRAANTEAFF. The V and J genes are TRBV4-3 and TRBJ1-1; the match to TRBD1 covers 8 bases. This CDR3 has 16 residues. Trimming cost V 6 bases and J 1 base; bases outside gene matches: 10. Germline loops: CDR1 LGHNA, CDR2 YSLEER.

This clone showed up just a few times. The rearrangement joins TRBV2 to TRBJ1-5, with 9 bases that match TRBD1. V shed 7 bases, J shed 4 bases, and the junction held 5 bases outside the gene matches. The CDR3 covers 14 residues. Germline V gene data show CDR1 as SNHLY and CDR2 as FYNNEI. CDR3 sequence reads: CASKAGQGNQPQHF. DNA for the CDR3: TGTGCCAGCAAGGCCGGACAGGGGAATCAGCCCCAGCATTTT.

The CDR3 protein is CASSLWDGDGYTF. The DNA for the CDR3 is TGTGCCAGCAGCTTATGGGATGGAGATGGCTACACCTTC. The chain uses TRBV7-9 and TRBJ1-2; D uncertain. Per germline, CDR1 SEHNR and CDR2 FQNEAQ (reference sequence). Trimming shortened V by 2 bases and J by 6 bases, and 10 bases separated the two germline ends. The CDR3 is 13 amino acids.

This clone was seen a single time. The CDR3 nucleotides read TGTGCCAGCAGTTTTCCCGGGACAGCGAACACTGAAGCTTTCTTT. Its translation is CASSFPGTANTEAFF. The gene calls are TRBV28 and TRBJ1-1, with 7 bases lining up with TRBD1. Germline V lookup: CDR1 MDHEN, CDR2 SYDVKM. Trimming took 3 bases from V and 1 from J; bases not matched to a gene: 5. This CDR3 contains 15 residues.